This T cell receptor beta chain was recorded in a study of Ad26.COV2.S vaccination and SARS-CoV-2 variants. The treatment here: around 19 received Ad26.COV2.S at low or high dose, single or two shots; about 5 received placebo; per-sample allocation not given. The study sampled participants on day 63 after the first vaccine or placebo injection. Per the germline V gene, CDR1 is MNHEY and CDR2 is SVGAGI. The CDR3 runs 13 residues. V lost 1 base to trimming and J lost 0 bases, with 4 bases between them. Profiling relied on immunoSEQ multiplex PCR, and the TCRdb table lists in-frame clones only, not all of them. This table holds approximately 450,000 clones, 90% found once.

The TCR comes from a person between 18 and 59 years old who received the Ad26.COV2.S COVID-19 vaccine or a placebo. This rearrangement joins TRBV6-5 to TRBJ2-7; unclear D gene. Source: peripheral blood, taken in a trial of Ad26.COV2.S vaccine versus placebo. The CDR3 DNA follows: TGTGCCAGCAGTTACTTAGCCTCCTACGAGCAGTACTTC. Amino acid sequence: CASSYLASYEQYF.